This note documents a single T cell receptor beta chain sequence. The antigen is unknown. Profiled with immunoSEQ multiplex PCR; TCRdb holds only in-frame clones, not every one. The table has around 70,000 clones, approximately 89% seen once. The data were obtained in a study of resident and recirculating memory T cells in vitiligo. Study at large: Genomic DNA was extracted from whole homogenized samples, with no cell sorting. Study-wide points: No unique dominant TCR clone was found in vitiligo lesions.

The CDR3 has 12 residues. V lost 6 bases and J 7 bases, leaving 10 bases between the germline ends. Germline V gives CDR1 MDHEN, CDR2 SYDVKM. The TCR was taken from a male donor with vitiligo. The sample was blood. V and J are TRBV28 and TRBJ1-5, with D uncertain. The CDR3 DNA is TGTGCCAGCAGCCTCAGTCAACAGCCCCAGCATTTT. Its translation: CASSLSQQPQHF.